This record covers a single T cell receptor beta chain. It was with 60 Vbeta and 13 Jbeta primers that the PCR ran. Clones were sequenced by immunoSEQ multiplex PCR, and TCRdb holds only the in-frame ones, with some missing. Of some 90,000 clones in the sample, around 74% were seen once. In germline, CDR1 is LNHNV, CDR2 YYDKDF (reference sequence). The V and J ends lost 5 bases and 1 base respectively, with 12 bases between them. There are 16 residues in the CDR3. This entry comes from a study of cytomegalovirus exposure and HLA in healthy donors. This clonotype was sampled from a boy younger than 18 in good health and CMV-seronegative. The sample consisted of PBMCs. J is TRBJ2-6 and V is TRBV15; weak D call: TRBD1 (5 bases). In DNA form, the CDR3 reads TGTGCCACCAGCGGGTCAGGGATATCTGGGGCCAACGTCCTGACTTTC. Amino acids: CATSGSGISGANVLTF.